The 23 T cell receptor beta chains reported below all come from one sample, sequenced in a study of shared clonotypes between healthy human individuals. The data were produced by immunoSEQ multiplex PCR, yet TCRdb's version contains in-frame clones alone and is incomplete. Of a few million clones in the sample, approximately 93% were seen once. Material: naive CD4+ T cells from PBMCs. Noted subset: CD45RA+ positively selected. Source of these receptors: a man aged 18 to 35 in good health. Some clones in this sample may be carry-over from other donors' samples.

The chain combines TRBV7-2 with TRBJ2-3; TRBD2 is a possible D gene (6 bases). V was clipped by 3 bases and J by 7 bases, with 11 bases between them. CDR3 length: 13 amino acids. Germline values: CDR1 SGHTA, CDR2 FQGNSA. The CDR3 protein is CASSLGGTNTQYF. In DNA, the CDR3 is TGTGCCAGCAGCTTGGGAGGTACGAATACGCAGTATTTT.

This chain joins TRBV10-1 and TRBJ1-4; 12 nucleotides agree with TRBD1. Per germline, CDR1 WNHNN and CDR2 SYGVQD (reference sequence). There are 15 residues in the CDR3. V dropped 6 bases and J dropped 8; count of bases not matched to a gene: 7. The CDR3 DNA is TGCGCCAGCAGCCAGGGACAGGGGGCTTACGAAAAACTGTTTTTT. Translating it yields CASSQGQGAYEKLFF.

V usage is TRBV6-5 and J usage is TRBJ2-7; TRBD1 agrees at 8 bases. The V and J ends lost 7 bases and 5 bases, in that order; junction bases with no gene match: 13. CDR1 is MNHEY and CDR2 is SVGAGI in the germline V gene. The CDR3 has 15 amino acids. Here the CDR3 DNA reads TGTGCCAGCAAACCCACCAGGACAGGGTCCAACGAGCAGTACTTC. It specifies CASKPTRTGSNEQYF.

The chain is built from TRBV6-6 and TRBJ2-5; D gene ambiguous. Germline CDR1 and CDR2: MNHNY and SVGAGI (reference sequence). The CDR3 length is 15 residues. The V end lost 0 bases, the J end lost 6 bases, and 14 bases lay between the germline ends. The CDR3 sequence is CASSYSKGTGKTQYF. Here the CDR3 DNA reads TGTGCCAGCAGTTACTCGAAGGGCACCGGAAAGACCCAGTACTTC.

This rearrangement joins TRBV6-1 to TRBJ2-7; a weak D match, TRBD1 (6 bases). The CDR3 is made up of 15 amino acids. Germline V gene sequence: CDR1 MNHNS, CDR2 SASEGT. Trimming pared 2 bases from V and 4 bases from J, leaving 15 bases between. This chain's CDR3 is CASSERLGQQYEQYF. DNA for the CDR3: TGTGCCAGCAGTGAACGCTTAGGACAGCAATACGAGCAGTACTTC.

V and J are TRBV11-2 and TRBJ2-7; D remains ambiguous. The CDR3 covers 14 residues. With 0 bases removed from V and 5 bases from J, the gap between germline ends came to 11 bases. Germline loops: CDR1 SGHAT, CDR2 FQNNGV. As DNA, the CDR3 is TGTGCCAGCAGCTTAGAGATCCAGGCTCACGAGCAGTACTTC. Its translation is CASSLEIQAHEQYF. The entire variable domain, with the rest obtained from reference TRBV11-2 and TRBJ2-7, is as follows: EAGVAQSPRYKIIEKRQSVAFWCNPISGHATLYWYQQILGQGPKLLIQFQNNGVVDDSQLPKDRFSAERLKGVDSTLKIQPAKLEDSAVYLCASSLEIQAHEQYFGPGTRLTVT.

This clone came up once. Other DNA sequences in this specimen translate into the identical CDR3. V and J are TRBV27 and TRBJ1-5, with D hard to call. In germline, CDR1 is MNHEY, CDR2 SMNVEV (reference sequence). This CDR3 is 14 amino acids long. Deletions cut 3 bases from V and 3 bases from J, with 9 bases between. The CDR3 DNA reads TGTGCCAGCAGTTTTGGGAGGGCCAATCAGCCCCAGCATTTT. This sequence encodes CASSFGRANQPQHF.

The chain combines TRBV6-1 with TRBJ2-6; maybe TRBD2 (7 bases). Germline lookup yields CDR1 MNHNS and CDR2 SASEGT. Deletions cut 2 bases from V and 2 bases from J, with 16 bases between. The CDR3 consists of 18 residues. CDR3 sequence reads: CASSERGGGRAGANVLTF. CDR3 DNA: TGTGCCAGCAGTGAAAGGGGGGGCGGTAGGGCTGGGGCCAACGTCCTGACTTTC.

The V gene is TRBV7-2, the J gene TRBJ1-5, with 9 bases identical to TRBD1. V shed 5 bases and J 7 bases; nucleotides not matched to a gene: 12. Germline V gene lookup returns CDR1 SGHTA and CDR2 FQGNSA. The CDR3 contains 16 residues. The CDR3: CASSPFPGQGGQPQHF. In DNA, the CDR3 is TGTGCCAGCAGCCCCTTTCCGGGACAGGGAGGGCAGCCCCAGCATTTT.

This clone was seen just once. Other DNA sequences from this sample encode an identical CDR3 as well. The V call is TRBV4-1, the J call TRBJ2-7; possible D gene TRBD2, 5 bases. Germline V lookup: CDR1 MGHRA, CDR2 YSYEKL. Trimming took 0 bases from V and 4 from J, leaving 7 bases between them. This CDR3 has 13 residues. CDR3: CASSQDRGYEQYF. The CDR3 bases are TGCGCCAGCAGCCAAGACCGCGGGTACGAGCAGTACTTC.

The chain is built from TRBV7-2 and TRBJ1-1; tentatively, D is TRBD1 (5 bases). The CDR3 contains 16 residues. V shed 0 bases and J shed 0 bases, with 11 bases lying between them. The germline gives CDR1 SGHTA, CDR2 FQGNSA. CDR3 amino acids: CASSLAAGTVNTEAFF. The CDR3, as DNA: TGTGCCAGCAGCTTAGCGGCCGGGACGGTGAACACTGAAGCTTTCTTT.

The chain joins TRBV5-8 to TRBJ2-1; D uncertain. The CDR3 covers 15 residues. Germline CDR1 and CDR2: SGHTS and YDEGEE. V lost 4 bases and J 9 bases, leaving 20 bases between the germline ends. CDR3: CASSVEHPGTGEQFF. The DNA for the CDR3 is TGTGCCAGCAGCGTCGAACATCCTGGTACGGGTGAGCAGTTCTTC.

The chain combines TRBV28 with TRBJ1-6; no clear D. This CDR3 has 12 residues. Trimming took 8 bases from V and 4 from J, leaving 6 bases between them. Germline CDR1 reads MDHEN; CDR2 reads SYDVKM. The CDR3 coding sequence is TGTGCCAGCTGGACGTATAATTCACCCCTCCACTTT. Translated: CASWTYNSPLHF.

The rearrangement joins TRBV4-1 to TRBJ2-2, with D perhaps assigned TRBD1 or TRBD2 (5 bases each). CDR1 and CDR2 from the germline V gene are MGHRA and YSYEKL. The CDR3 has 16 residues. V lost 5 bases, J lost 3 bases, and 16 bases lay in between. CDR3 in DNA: TGCGCCAGCAGCGAAGGGACGATGCTCGACACCGGGGAGCTGTTTTTT. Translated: CASSEGTMLDTGELFF.

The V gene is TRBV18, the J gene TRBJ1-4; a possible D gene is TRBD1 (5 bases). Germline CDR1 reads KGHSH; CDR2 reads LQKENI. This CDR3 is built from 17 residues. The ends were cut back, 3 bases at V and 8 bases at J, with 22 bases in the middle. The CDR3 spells CASSPFDKGSGGEKLFF. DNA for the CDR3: TGTGCCAGCTCACCGTTCGACAAGGGGTCAGGTGGGGAAAAACTGTTTTTT.

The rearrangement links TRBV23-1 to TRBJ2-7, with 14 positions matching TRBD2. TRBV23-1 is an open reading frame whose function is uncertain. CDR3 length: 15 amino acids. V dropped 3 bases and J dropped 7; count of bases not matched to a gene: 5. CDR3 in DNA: TGCGCCAGCAGTCAGACTAGCGGGAGGGCCCGGGAGCAGTACTTC. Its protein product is CASSQTSGRAREQYF.

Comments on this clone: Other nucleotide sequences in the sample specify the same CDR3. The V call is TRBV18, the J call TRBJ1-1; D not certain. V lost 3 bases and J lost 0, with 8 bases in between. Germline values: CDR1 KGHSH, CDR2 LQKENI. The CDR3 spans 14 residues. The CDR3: CASSPGGMNTEAFF. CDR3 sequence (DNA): TGTGCCAGCTCACCGGGCGGTATGAACACTGAAGCTTTCTTT.

CDR3 nucleotide sequence: TGTGCCAGACCTCCGGAAGGGACGAGCGGGGGGTACACCGGGGAGCTGTTTTTT. It translates to CARPPEGTSGGYTGELFF. This chain connects TRBV7-2 to TRBJ2-2; 9 bases map to TRBD2. Germline values: CDR1 SGHTA, CDR2 FQGNSA. V shed 9 bases and J 3 bases; nucleotides not matched to a gene: 17. This CDR3 has 18 amino acids.

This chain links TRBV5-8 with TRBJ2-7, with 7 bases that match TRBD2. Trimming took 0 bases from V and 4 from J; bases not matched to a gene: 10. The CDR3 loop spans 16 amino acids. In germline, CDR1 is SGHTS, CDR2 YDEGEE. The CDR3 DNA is TGTGCCAGCAGCTTGGTTGGCAGGCTCGGGGGGTACGAGCAGTACTTC. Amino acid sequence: CASSLVGRLGGYEQYF.

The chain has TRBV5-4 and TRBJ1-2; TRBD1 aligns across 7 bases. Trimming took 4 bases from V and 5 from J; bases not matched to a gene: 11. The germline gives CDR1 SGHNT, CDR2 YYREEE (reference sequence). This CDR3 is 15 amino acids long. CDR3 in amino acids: CASSPKQGSSYGYTF. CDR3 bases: TGTGCCAGCAGCCCCAAACAGGGGAGTAGTTATGGCTACACCTTC. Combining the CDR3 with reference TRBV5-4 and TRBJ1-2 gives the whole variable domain ETGVTQSPTHLIKTRGQQVTLRCSSQSGHNTVSWYQQALGQGPQFIFQYYREEENGRGNFPPRFSGLQFPNYSSELNVNALELDDSALYLCASSPKQGSSYGYTFGSGTRLTVV.

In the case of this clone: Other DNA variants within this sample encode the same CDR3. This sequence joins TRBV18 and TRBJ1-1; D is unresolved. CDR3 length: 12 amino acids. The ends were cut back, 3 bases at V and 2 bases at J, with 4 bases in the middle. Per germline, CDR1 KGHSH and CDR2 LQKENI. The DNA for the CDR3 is TGTGCCAGCTCACCGGAAAACACTGAAGCTTTCTTT. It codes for CASSPENTEAFF.

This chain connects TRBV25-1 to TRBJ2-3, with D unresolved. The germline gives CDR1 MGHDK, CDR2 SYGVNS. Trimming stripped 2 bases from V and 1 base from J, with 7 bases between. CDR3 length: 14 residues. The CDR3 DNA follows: TGTGCCAGCAGTGAAAGGCAGGGCACAGATACGCAGTATTTT. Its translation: CASSERQGTDTQYF.

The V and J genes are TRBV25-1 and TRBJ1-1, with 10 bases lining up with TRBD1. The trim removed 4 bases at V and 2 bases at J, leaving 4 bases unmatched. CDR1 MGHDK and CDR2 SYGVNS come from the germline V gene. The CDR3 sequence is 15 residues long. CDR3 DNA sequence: TGTGCCAGCAGTGGATGGGACAGGGGAAACACTGAAGCTTTCTTT. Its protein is CASSGWDRGNTEAFF.